This T cell receptor (beta chain) was captured by sequencing in a study of blood T cell repertoires in COVID-19. This clone was found a few times. Sequenced by immunoSEQ multiplex PCR; TCRdb stores in-frame clones only, minus some. Here the sample spans a few hundred thousand clones, roughly nine tenths being singletons. Looked up from germline, CDR1 is SGHDN and CDR2 is FVKESK. CDR3 length equals 13 residues. Trimming stripped 0 bases from V and 7 bases from J, with 9 bases between. Individuals aged about 18 to 95 years were recruited from 24 US areas. Sequenced input: PBMCs or T cells enriched from blood (not recorded which). The TCR sequence derives from a woman in her 30s who had recovered from COVID-19. The V call is TRBV14, the J call TRBJ1-2; D may be TRBD1 (5 bases). CDR3 in amino acids: CASSQEMTVGYTF. For the CDR3, the DNA is TGTGCCAGCAGCCAAGAGATGACAGTTGGCTACACCTTC.